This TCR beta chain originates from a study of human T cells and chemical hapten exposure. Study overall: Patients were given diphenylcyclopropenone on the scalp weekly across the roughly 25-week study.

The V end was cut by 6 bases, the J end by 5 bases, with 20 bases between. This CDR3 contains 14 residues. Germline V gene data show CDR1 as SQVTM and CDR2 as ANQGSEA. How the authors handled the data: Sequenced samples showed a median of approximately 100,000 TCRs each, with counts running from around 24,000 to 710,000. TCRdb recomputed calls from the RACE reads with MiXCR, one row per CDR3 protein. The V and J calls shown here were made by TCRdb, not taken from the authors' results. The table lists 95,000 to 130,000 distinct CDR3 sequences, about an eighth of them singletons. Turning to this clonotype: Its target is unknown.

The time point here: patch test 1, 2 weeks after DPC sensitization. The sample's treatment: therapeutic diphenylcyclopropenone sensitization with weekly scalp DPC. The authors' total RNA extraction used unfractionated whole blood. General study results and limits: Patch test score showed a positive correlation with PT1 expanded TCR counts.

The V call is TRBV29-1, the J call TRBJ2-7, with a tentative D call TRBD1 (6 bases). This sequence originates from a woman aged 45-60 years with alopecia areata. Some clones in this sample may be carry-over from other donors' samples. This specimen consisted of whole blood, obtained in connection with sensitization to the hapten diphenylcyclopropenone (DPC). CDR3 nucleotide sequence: TGCAGCGTGTCAGGGGCCGCCCAACGGGACGAGCAGTACTTC. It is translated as CSVSGAAQRDEQYF.